Listed here is a single TCR beta chain. Its antigen specificity is not known. No base quality values were provided; no much bigger clone lies one nucleotide off. The CDR3 measures 15 amino acids from cysteine to phenylalanine. Only the CDR3 part of the read is kept: 45 bases, read in frame from the first base. CDR1 and CDR2 were assigned from the germline V gene (reference sequence) as LGHDT and YNNKEL. Trimming accounts for 4 bases at V and 3 bases at J, while the number of junction bases matched to no gene is 7. This sample is part of a study of patients and donors after allogeneic stem cell transplantation (dated by TCRdb to the early 2020s). Receptors were amplified or captured by RT-PCR. Instrument on record: NextSeq 550. TCRdb reprocessing: public reads trimmed at Q25 with fastp, clones called with MiXCR, in-frame beta chains kept. Rows merge per CDR3 protein into single entries with the most common DNA and genes. For this sample the table gives 200,000 to 250,000 distinct CDR3 sequences, of which 11% to 15% were detected only once. The leading ten clones occupy roughly 11% of the sample.

The V gene is TRBV3-1 and the J gene is TRBJ2-5, with TRBD1 identical over 8 junction bases. Source material: blood, either unsorted or a sorted T cell fraction (not recorded which). This clonotype was sampled from a human donor who was either an allogeneic HSCT recipient or a stem cell or donor lymphocyte infusion donor (not recorded which). It is not recorded whose cells these are; they may come from a transplant donor. The bases are TGTGCCAGCAGCCCATCGAGGACAGGGAAAGAGACCCAGTACTTC. It specifies CASSPSRTGKETQYF.